The 5 T cell receptor beta chains below were found in one sample sequenced in a study of blood T cell repertoires in COVID-19 (TCRdb year 2020). The method behind the library was the immunoSEQ multiplex PCR assay. In its TCRdb copy, this immuneACCESS table keeps in-frame sequences only and misses some clones. Where compared with another copy, unresolved V genes explain less than half of these, and the others have no known cause. Across this sample there are around 100,000 clones, with under 85% seen only once. The top ten constitute roughly 24% of the sample. Sequences were obtained from peripheral blood. The receptors originated from a human donor in a cohort sampled during active COVID-19.

This chain connects TRBV3-1 (or the pseudogene TRBV3-2) to TRBJ1-6; D unclear. The ends were cut back, 1 base at V and 6 bases at J, with 4 bases in the middle. The V gene's germline CDR1 is LGHDT and CDR2 YNNKEL (reference sequence). The length of the CDR3 is 13 residues. Written as DNA, the CDR3 is TGTGCCAGCAGCCAAGCTCCTAATTCACCCCTCCACTTT. As protein: CASSQAPNSPLHF.

This sequence joins TRBV10-3 and TRBJ1-2; D gene ambiguous. The CDR3 consists of 12 residues. Trimming stripped 11 bases from V and 6 bases from J, with 16 bases between. Germline lookup yields CDR1 ENHRY and CDR2 SYGVKD. CDR3 amino acids: CAVHAIGHGYTF. The CDR3 coding sequence is TGTGCCGTCCATGCTATTGGGCATGGCTACACCTTC.

This chain connects TRBV19 to TRBJ1-1; no definite D call. The V gene's germline CDR1 is LNHDA and CDR2 SQIVND (reference sequence). The length of the CDR3 is 14 residues. The germline V and J ends were trimmed by 5 bases and 0 bases, with 10 bases remaining between them. CDR3 DNA: TGTGCCAGTAGTGAGGGCAGATTGAACACTGAAGCTTTCTTT. Amino acid sequence: CASSEGRLNTEAFF.

V and J are TRBV5-1 and TRBJ1-2, with TRBD1 matching 9 bases. This CDR3 comprises 14 residues. Germline CDR1 and CDR2: SGHRS and YFSETQ. J was trimmed by 8 bases and V by 5 bases; bases with no gene match: 10. CDR3 sequence reads: CASSRTGDEGGYTF. In nucleotides, the CDR3 is TGCGCCAGCAGTCGGACAGGGGATGAGGGAGGCTACACCTTC.

The chain employs TRBV5-1 and TRBJ2-1; 9 bases map to TRBD2. The CDR3 loop spans 16 amino acids. The germline CDR1 and CDR2 sequences are SGHRS and YFSETQ. Trimming removed 0 bases from V and 2 bases from J; junction bases left unmatched: 3. Here the CDR3 reads CASSLVAGGPYNEQFF. CDR3 DNA sequence: TGCGCCAGCAGCTTGGTCGCGGGAGGGCCCTACAATGAGCAGTTCTTC.